These T cell receptor beta chains were read from a single sample in a study of human T cells and chemical hapten exposure. TCRdb re-called the 5' RACE reads with MiXCR, one entry per CDR3 protein. The repertoire includes under 150,000 distinct CDR3 sequences, approximately 20% of them detected once, and around 2.8% sits in the top ten. These receptors all stem from a human donor in good health. The CDR3 runs from the conserved cysteine through the conserved F or W. D genes are given only for firm matches. Where a row states a size, it is once, few, many or the class of an expanded clone; other rows omit it.

cdr3_aa	cdr3_nt	clone_size	cdr3_length	v_call	d_call	j_call
CSAPRGEQETQYF	TGCAGTGCCCCGAGGGGCGAACAAGAGACCCAGTACTTC	NA	13	TRBV20-1	NA	TRBJ2-5
CSVLGQGQARAFF	TGCAGCGTTCTGGGACAGGGGCAGGCACGAGCTTTCTTT	NA	13	TRBV29-1	TRBD1	TRBJ1-1
CSAAPGGGNQPQHF	TGCAGTGCTGCGCCGGGGGGCGGCAATCAGCCCCAGCATTTT	NA	14	TRBV20-1	NA	TRBJ1-5
CSVEIFAGGRGEQFF	TGCAGCGTTGAGATCTTTGCGGGAGGGAGGGGAGAGCAGTTCTTC	few	15	TRBV29-1	TRBD2	TRBJ2-1
CASREGGNTEAFF	TGCGCCAGCAGGGAGGGAGGAAACACTGAAGCTTTCTTT	NA	13	TRBV5-1	NA	TRBJ1-1
CASGPGNTEAFF	TGTGCTAGTGGACCCGGTAACACTGAAGCTTTCTTT	few	12	TRBV12-5	NA	TRBJ1-1
CAWTVGGARSYEQYF	TGTGCCTGGACCGTAGGGGGGGCACGTTCCTACGAGCAGTACTTC	few	15	TRBV30	NA	TRBJ2-7
CASRVTGRTEAFF	TGTGCCAGCAGGGTAACAGGGAGGACTGAAGCTTTCTTT	few	13	TRBV6-5	NA	TRBJ1-1
CASSQLELRASTDTQYF	TGCGCCAGCAGTCAATTGGAGCTAAGGGCAAGCACAGATACGCAGTATTTT	few	17	TRBV23-1	NA	TRBJ2-3
CASDGDPLAGVADTQYF	TGTGCCAGCGACGGGGACCCGCTAGCGGGAGTGGCAGATACGCAGTATTTT	many	17	TRBV2	TRBD2	TRBJ2-3
CASSKGQAMNTEAFF	TGTGCCAGCAGTAAGGGACAGGCAATGAACACTGAAGCTTTCTTT	NA	15	TRBV6-5	TRBD1	TRBJ1-1
CASSLNSQAVLFF	TGTGCCAGCAGCTTAAATAGCCAGGCGGTCCTGTTCTTC	NA	13	TRBV7-3	NA	TRBJ2-1
CASTESGLNTEAFF	TGTGCCAGCACAGAGAGCGGATTGAACACTGAAGCTTTCTTT	few	14	TRBV6-2/TRBV6-3	NA	TRBJ1-1
CASSFPAGEQYF	TGTGCCAGCAGTTTTCCGGCGGGGGAGCAGTACTTC	NA	12	TRBV27	NA	TRBJ2-7
CASSPVDRGRIQPQHF	TGTGCCAGTAGTCCAGTGGACAGGGGAAGGATTCAGCCCCAGCATTTT	NA	16	TRBV19	TRBD1	TRBJ1-5
CASSPDGRAHYGYTF	TGTGCCAGCAGCCCCGATGGCAGGGCCCACTATGGCTACACCTTC	few	15	TRBV7-2	NA	TRBJ1-2
CASSESLGGAEAFF	TGCGCCAGCAGTGAGTCGTTGGGGGGGGCTGAAGCTTTCTTT	many	14	TRBV10-1	NA	TRBJ1-1
CAWSGGDRQKLFF	TGTGCCTGGAGTGGTGGAGACAGGCAAAAACTGTTTTTT	NA	13	TRBV30	NA	TRBJ1-4
CSARDRVGNNSPLHF	TGCAGTGCTAGAGATAGGGTGGGAAATAATTCACCCCTCCACTTT	NA	15	TRBV20-1	NA	TRBJ1-6
CASSVEGLAGGGTDTQYF	TGTGCCAGCAGCGTAGAGGGACTAGCGGGAGGTGGGACAGATACGCAGTATTTT	NA	18	TRBV9	TRBD2	TRBJ2-3
CASSSQAGTGYYEQYF	TGCGCCAGCAGTTCCCAGGCCGGGACAGGGTACTACGAGCAGTACTTC	NA	16	TRBV5-1	TRBD1	TRBJ2-7
CASSPGAETQYF	TGCGCCAGCAGCCCCGGTGCCGAGACCCAGTACTTC	few	12	TRBV10-2	NA	TRBJ2-5
CASSQTGDEQYF	TGCGCCAGCAGCCAGACCGGGGACGAGCAGTACTTC	few	12	TRBV4-1	NA	TRBJ2-7
CASSLPDSGRAYEQYF	TGCGCCAGCAGCCTCCCAGATAGCGGGAGGGCCTACGAGCAGTACTTC	few	16	TRBV5-1	TRBD2	TRBJ2-7
CASSTRGQRDTEAFF	TGTGCCAGTAGTACCCGAGGACAGAGGGACACTGAAGCTTTCTTT	NA	15	TRBV19	NA	TRBJ1-1
CASSFRPGQGVERIYIQYF	TGTGCCAGCAGTTTCCGTCCGGGACAGGGGGTTGAGAGGATTTACATTCAGTACTTC	few	19	TRBV28	TRBD1	TRBJ2-4
CASSQENGRSGTGELFF	TGTGCCAGCAGCCAAGAGAACGGGAGGTCGGGCACCGGGGAGCTGTTTTTT	NA	17	TRBV3-1	TRBD2	TRBJ2-2
CASTRQGAGGYTF	TGTGCCAGCACCAGACAGGGGGCGGGTGGCTACACCTTC	few	13	TRBV2	TRBD1	TRBJ1-2
CASSALDSPNTEAFF	TGTGCCAGCAGCGCCTTGGACAGCCCGAACACTGAAGCTTTCTTT	few	15	TRBV9	NA	TRBJ1-1
CASSPTGTHQPQHF	TGCGCCAGCAGTCCGACAGGGACCCATCAGCCCCAGCATTTT	few	14	TRBV5-1	TRBD1	TRBJ1-5
CASSFSQGKNIQYF	TGTGCCAGCAGTTTCTCGCAAGGCAAAAACATTCAGTACTTC	few	14	TRBV27	NA	TRBJ2-4
CSAMASGGSYEQYF	TGCAGTGCCATGGCCAGCGGAGGCTCCTACGAGCAGTACTTC	few	14	TRBV20-1	NA	TRBJ2-7
CASSSGQGPPDTQYF	TGTGCCAGCAGCTCCGGACAGGGCCCACCAGATACGCAGTATTTT	few	15	TRBV7-2	TRBD1	TRBJ2-3
CASRAPLQGNYGYTF	TGTGCCAGCAGGGCGCCCCTTCAGGGCAACTATGGCTACACCTTC	few	15	TRBV6-5	NA	TRBJ1-2
CASSLSRYEQYF	TGTGCCAGCAGTTTGTCCCGATACGAGCAGTACTTC	NA	12	TRBV12-3/TRBV12-4	NA	TRBJ2-7
CACSGQYEAFF	TGTGCCTGTTCGGGACAGTATGAAGCTTTCTTT	NA	11	TRBV30	TRBD1	TRBJ1-1
CASSPDGGGANVLTF	TGTGCCAGCTCCCCTGACGGGGGAGGGGCCAACGTCCTGACTTTC	few	15	TRBV9	NA	TRBJ2-6
CASSFQGQAYYEQYF	TGTGCCAGCAGTTTTCAGGGACAGGCTTACTACGAGCAGTACTTC	NA	15	TRBV28	TRBD1	TRBJ2-7
CASRPAGYQETQYF	TGTGCCAGCAGGCCCGCGGGATACCAAGAGACCCAGTACTTC	NA	14	TRBV6-6	NA	TRBJ2-5
CASSLGQGAEETQYF	TGTGCCAGCAGCTTAGGACAGGGGGCCGAAGAGACCCAGTACTTC	NA	15	TRBV7-9	TRBD1	TRBJ2-5
CASSLRASGGFF	TGTGCCAGCAGCTTAAGGGCCTCGGGGGGTTTCTTT	NA	12	TRBV7-9	NA	TRBJ1-1
CASSLFLAESSYEQYF	TGTGCCAGCAGTTTGTTTCTAGCAGAGAGCTCCTACGAGCAGTACTTC	NA	16	TRBV28	NA	TRBJ2-7
CASSASGEQFF	TGTGCCAGCAGCGCGAGCGGTGAGCAGTTCTTC	NA	11	TRBV9	NA	TRBJ2-1
CSARAPRAGQETQYF	TGCAGTGCTAGAGCTCCCCGAGCAGGACAAGAGACCCAGTACTTC	NA	15	TRBV20-1	NA	TRBJ2-5
CSASDYNTGELFF	TGCAGTGCTAGTGACTATAACACCGGGGAGCTGTTTTTT	few	13	TRBV20-1	NA	TRBJ2-2
CASSYSGGRYTQYF	TGTGCCAGCAGTTACTCGGGGGGCCGTTATACGCAGTATTTT	NA	14	TRBV28	NA	TRBJ2-3
CSVERRSGGIQYF	TGCAGCGTTGAAAGGAGGAGCGGGGGCATTCAGTACTTC	many	13	TRBV29-1	TRBD2	TRBJ2-4
CASSPTANNQPQHF	TGCGCCAGCAGCCCAACAGCTAACAATCAGCCCCAGCATTTT	few	14	TRBV4-1	NA	TRBJ1-5
CASSPHNPTTGNTEAFF	TGTGCCAGCAGCCCTCACAACCCTACGACAGGGAACACTGAAGCTTTCTTT	few	17	TRBV6-6	NA	TRBJ1-1
CSADRVRGEQYF	TGCAGTGCTGACAGGGTGCGAGGCGAGCAGTACTTC	many	12	TRBV20-1	TRBD1	TRBJ2-7
CASSLGGYRTNQPQHF	TGTGCCAGCAGTTTAGGAGGTTATAGGACCAATCAGCCCCAGCATTTT	NA	16	TRBV12-3/TRBV12-4	NA	TRBJ1-5
CASSFKSNQPQHF	TGTGCCAGCAGTTTTAAGAGCAATCAGCCCCAGCATTTT	few	13	TRBV27	NA	TRBJ1-5
CASSLGPTTFYEQYF	TGTGCCAGCAGCTTGGGGCCGACGACTTTCTACGAGCAGTACTTC	many	15	TRBV5-4	NA	TRBJ2-7
CASSPGTTQETQYF	TGTGCCAGCAGCCCTGGGACTACCCAAGAGACCCAGTACTTC	few	14	TRBV12-3/TRBV12-4	TRBD2	TRBJ2-5
CASSLHSLSPTYEQYF	TGTGCCAGCAGCTTACACTCACTCTCTCCCACCTACGAGCAGTACTTC	NA	16	TRBV7-9	NA	TRBJ2-7
CASSHGQTYEQYF	TGCGCCAGCAGCCACGGGCAAACCTACGAGCAGTACTTC	few	13	TRBV4-1	NA	TRBJ2-7
CSAMDRTRFEAFF	TGCAGTGCCATGGACAGGACTCGGTTTGAAGCTTTCTTT	few	13	TRBV20-1	TRBD1	TRBJ1-1